This T cell receptor (beta chain) originates from a study of blood T cell repertoires in COVID-19. For the study at large: Sites across the United States, Italy and Spain contributed samples from acute and convalescent COVID-19. T cells, B-cell-depleted T cells, or PBMCs supplied cDNA or gDNA.

Germline CDR1 SGHAT, CDR2 FQNNGV. With 1 base removed from V and 1 base from J, the gap between germline ends came to 5 bases. The CDR3 extends over 13 amino acids. In the authors' workflow: Nucleated cell number was recorded as an estimate derived from reference gene primer amplification. Clones were sequenced by immunoSEQ multiplex PCR, and TCRdb holds only the in-frame ones, with some missing. The V and J calls and the clone size are those of that table, but D and trimming were determined from the DNA. The table has some 230,000 clones, around four fifths seen once. This TCR was sampled from a woman in her sixties or seventies who had recovered from COVID-19. The material sequenced was peripheral blood. J is TRBJ2-7 and V is TRBV11-2; D not certain. The DNA for the CDR3 is TGTGCCAGCAGCTTAGTCTCGTCCTACGAGCAGTACTTC. It translates to CASSLVSSYEQYF. Using reference TRBV11-2 and TRBJ2-7 for the parts outside the CDR3, the full variable domain is EAGVAQSPRYKIIEKRQSVAFWCNPISGHATLYWYQQILGQGPKLLIQFQNNGVVDDSQLPKDRFSAERLKGVDSTLKIQPAKLEDSAVYLCASSLVSSYEQYFGPGTRLTVT.